Sequencing of this T cell receptor beta chain was carried out in a study of blood T cell repertoires in COVID-19. Study-level information: Acute and convalescent COVID-19 samples came from the United States, Italy and Spain.

This clone was seen more than once but under ten times. V was trimmed by 2 bases and J by 7 bases, leaving 11 bases between them. The V gene's germline CDR1 is SGHTA and CDR2 FQGNSA. This CDR3 comprises 13 residues. In the source study's methods: Estimates of nucleated cell counts were drawn from the amplification of reference gene primers. Profiled with immunoSEQ multiplex PCR; TCRdb holds only in-frame clones, not every one. From that table come the V and J calls and clone size; the DNA was used to work out D and trimming. This table has around 230,000 clones, roughly 85% appearing once. Everyone who took part was 18 to 89 years old, and they came from about two dozen US areas. Membership in each cohort depended on participant-reported clinical history.

The V and J genes are TRBV7-2 and TRBJ1-1; D is ambiguous. The sequence was collected from a woman aged 40 to 50 with acute COVID-19. Material for sequencing was PBMCs or T cells enriched from blood (not recorded which). CDR3 amino acids: CASSLLRGIEAFF. The CDR3 coding sequence is TGTGCCAGCAGCTTACTACGTGGTATTGAAGCTTTCTTT.